Listed here are 22 T cell receptor beta chains from one sample, sequenced in a study of blood T cell repertoires in COVID-19. Here immunoSEQ multiplex PCR was the method, and the copy in TCRdb shows in-frame clones only, minus some. Here the sample spans fewer than 200,000 clones, more than 75% being singletons. Sequences were obtained from peripheral blood. These TCRs come from a man between 40 and 49 years old with active or convalescent COVID-19.

The chain is built from TRBV6-6 and TRBJ1-1; no definite D call. The CDR3 loop spans 12 amino acids. Germline V gene data show CDR1 as MNHNY and CDR2 as SVGAGI (reference sequence). Trimming took off 2 bases at V and 3 bases at J, with 4 bases between the two ends. In DNA, the CDR3 is TGTGCCAGCAGTTACCCGTACACTGAAGCTTTCTTT. Protein: CASSYPYTEAFF.

The chain recombines TRBV30 with TRBJ2-3; 11 bases are shared with TRBD2. The V gene end was trimmed by 0 bases and the J gene end by 4 bases; junction bases not matched to a gene: 3. CDR3 length equals 15 residues. Looked up from germline, CDR1 is GTSNPN and CDR2 is SVGIG (reference sequence). The CDR3 sequence: CAWSVLAGVPDTQYF. CDR3 nucleotides: TGTGCCTGGAGTGTACTAGCGGGGGTCCCAGATACGCAGTATTTT.

This chain links TRBV9 with TRBJ2-1; 11 bases are a match to TRBD2. The CDR3 has 16 amino acids. Germline V gene sequence: CDR1 SGDLS, CDR2 YYNGEE. Losses at the gene ends were 3 bases for V and 1 base for J; bases not matched to a gene: 3. The CDR3: CASSAGLAVSYNEQFF. The CDR3 nucleotides are TGTGCCAGCAGCGCGGGACTAGCGGTTTCCTACAATGAGCAGTTCTTC.

The chain links TRBV7-8 to TRBJ2-5; TRBD2 is a possible D gene (6 bases). This CDR3 is built from 14 residues. Germline CDR1 is SGHVS and CDR2 is FQNEAQ. Deletions cut 1 base from V and 5 bases from J, with 11 bases between. The CDR3 sequence is CASSLGGRRETQYF. CDR3 DNA sequence: TGTGCCAGCAGCTTAGGAGGGAGGCGGGAGACCCAGTACTTC.

This rearrangement joins TRBV12-3 or TRBV12-4 to TRBJ1-6; D perhaps matches TRBD1 (5 bases). The CDR3 totals 13 residues. Trimming stripped 6 bases from V and 9 bases from J, with 12 bases between. CDR3 sequence reads: CASSGTEFSPLHF. In nucleotides, the CDR3 is TGTGCCAGCAGCGGGACTGAGTTTTCACCCCTCCACTTT.

The sample holds one count of this clone. CDR3: CASRSDWGDPYQETQYF. The DNA for the CDR3 is TGTGCCAGCAGGTCGGACTGGGGAGATCCTTACCAAGAGACCCAGTACTTC. J is TRBJ2-5 and V is TRBV2; D is perhaps TRBD2 (5 bases). CDR1 is SNHLY and CDR2 is FYNNEI in the germline V gene. V was clipped by 6 bases and J by 0 bases, with 20 bases between them. CDR3 length: 17 amino acids.

In its sample, this clone was seen a few times. The chain uses TRBV7-2 and TRBJ1-1; D gene uncertain. The germline V gene encodes CDR1 SGHTA and CDR2 FQGNSA. The V end lost 0 bases, the J end lost 5 bases, and 7 bases lay between the germline ends. The CDR3 has 13 residues. The CDR3 bases are TGTGCCAGCAGCTTAGCGCTCGAGACTGAAGCTTTCTTT. Its translation: CASSLALETEAFF. The full variable domain, its missing parts supplied by reference TRBV7-2 and TRBJ1-1, is GAGVSQSPSNKVTEKGKDVELRCDPISGHTALYWYRQSLGQGLEFLIYFQGNSAPDKSGLPSDRFSAERTGGSVSTLTIQRTQQEDSAVYLCASSLALETEAFFGQGTRLTVV.

The chain links TRBV10-2 to TRBJ1-1, with 9 bases identical to TRBD1. After removal of 6 bases from V and 6 bases from J, the junction contained 5 bases not matched to a gene. The CDR3 is 13 residues long. Germline assignment: CDR1 WSHSY and CDR2 SAAADI. This CDR3 is CASRDRGFSEAFF. CDR3 bases: TGCGCCAGCAGGGACAGGGGATTCTCTGAAGCTTTCTTT.

The V call is TRBV6-4, the J call TRBJ2-2; 10 bases align to TRBD2. Per germline, CDR1 MRHNA and CDR2 SNTAGT. The CDR3 is 16 amino acids. The trim removed 6 bases at V and 6 bases at J, leaving 10 bases unmatched. The CDR3 region is CASSPISGGASGELFF. The CDR3 coding sequence is TGTGCCAGCAGCCCCATCAGCGGGGGGGCGTCCGGGGAGCTGTTTTTT.

The chain couples TRBV28 to TRBJ2-3; 7 positions match TRBD2. The CDR3 sequence is 15 residues long. V lost 1 base and J lost 1; bases outside the gene matches: 2. From germline, CDR1 is MDHEN and CDR2 SYDVKM. As DNA, the CDR3 is TGTGCCAGCAGTTTATCGAGCGGGGGCACAGATACGCAGTATTTT. It translates to CASSLSSGGTDTQYF. Full variable domain (rest looked up from reference TRBV28 and TRBJ2-3): DVKVTQSSRYLVKRTGEKVFLECVQDMDHENMFWYRQDPGLGLRLIYFSYDVKMKEKGDIPEGYSVSREKKERFSLILESASTNQTSMYLCASSLSSGGTDTQYFGPGTRLTVL.

The V gene is TRBV28, the J gene TRBJ1-4, with 7 bases fitting TRBD1. Trimming cost V 7 bases and J 8 bases; bases outside gene matches: 7. The CDR3 length is 13 residues. Germline V lookup: CDR1 MDHEN, CDR2 SYDVKM. The CDR3 sequence is CASMETGWEKLFF. CDR3 coding DNA: TGTGCCAGCATGGAGACAGGGTGGGAAAAACTGTTTTTT.

CDR3: CASSLGGSYNEQFF. For the CDR3, the DNA is TGTGCCAGCAGCTTAGGAGGGTCCTACAATGAGCAGTTCTTC. V usage is TRBV7-2 and J usage is TRBJ2-1; maybe TRBD2 (5 bases). The CDR3 is made up of 14 amino acids. Germline lookup yields CDR1 SGHTA and CDR2 FQGNSA. The V and J ends lost 1 base and 1 base respectively, with 5 bases between them.

The genes are TRBV2 and TRBJ1-5, with 7 bases that match TRBD1. V shed 8 bases, J shed 7 bases, and the junction held 11 bases outside the gene matches. CDR1 is SNHLY, CDR2 FYNNEI, per germline. The CDR3 sequence is 14 residues long. Here the CDR3 DNA reads TGTGCCAGCGACCTAGGGGGACAGAACCAGCCCCAGCATTTT. Protein: CASDLGGQNQPQHF. The full variable domain, with the rest looked up from reference TRBV2 and TRBJ1-5, is EPEVTQTPSHQVTQMGQEVILRCVPISNHLYFYWYRQILGQKVEFLVSFYNNEISEKSEIFDDQFSVERPDGSNFTLKIRSTKLEDSAMYFCASDLGGQNQPQHFGDGTRLSIL.

The chain has TRBV18 and TRBJ2-3; maybe TRBD2 (5 bases). CDR3 length equals 18 residues. V lost 1 base to trimming and J lost 1 base, with 18 bases between them. Germline values: CDR1 KGHSH, CDR2 LQKENI. The CDR3 loop reads CASSPLARTRTGTDTQYF. The CDR3 bases are TGTGCCAGCTCACCACTCGCCCGGACTCGGACTGGCACAGATACGCAGTATTTT.

This clone was counted only a few times. The V call is TRBV5-4, the J call TRBJ2-5, with D tentatively TRBD2 (5 bases). The ends were cut back, 4 bases at V and 4 bases at J, with 11 bases in the middle. Germline V gene sequence: CDR1 SGHNT, CDR2 YYREEE (reference sequence). This CDR3 contains 13 residues. Here the CDR3 reads CASSPGLLETQYF. CDR3 sequence (DNA): TGTGCCAGCAGCCCTGGACTTCTAGAGACCCAGTACTTC.

This clone was counted only a few times. V usage is TRBV5-1 and J usage is TRBJ1-1; tentatively, D is TRBD1 (5 bases). The germline V and J ends were trimmed by 2 bases and 4 bases, with 15 bases remaining between them. The germline CDR1 and CDR2 sequences are SGHRS and YFSETQ. This CDR3 has 15 amino acids. CDR3 amino acids: CASSFPEGVGTEAFF. In DNA form, the CDR3 reads TGCGCCAGCAGCTTTCCGGAAGGGGTTGGCACTGAAGCTTTCTTT.

CDR3 loop: CASSETQTPPETQYF. CDR3 DNA sequence: TGTGCCAGCAGTGAAACACAGACACCTCCGGAGACCCAGTACTTC. The V and J genes are TRBV2 and TRBJ2-5, with unresolved D. The CDR3 is 15 amino acids. Trimming removed 2 bases at V and 5 bases at J, with 15 bases between. CDR1 and CDR2 (germline): SNHLY, FYNNEI.

This clone was recorded only once. The chain is built from TRBV6-5 and TRBJ2-7; 7 bases are shared with TRBD2. With 6 bases clipped from V and 5 bases from J, the junction kept 10 bases outside the gene matches. The CDR3 runs to 14 residues. Per germline, CDR1 MNHEY and CDR2 SVGAGI. CDR3 DNA: TGTGCCAGCAGGCTACTGGGAGGGATCAACGAGCAGTACTTC. It translates to CASRLLGGINEQYF.

The chain is built from TRBV7-9 and TRBJ1-2, with D possibly being TRBD1 (6 bases). This CDR3 has 15 residues. The ends were cut back, 1 base at V and 7 bases at J, with 16 bases in the middle. Germline CDR1 is SEHNR and CDR2 is FQNEAQ (reference sequence). CDR3 region: CASSLVAGERGGYTF. The CDR3, as DNA: TGTGCCAGCAGCTTAGTGGCAGGGGAAAGAGGTGGCTACACCTTC.

In this sample, this clone turned up once. The CDR3 protein is CAISDPGGTSPYEQYF. For the CDR3, the DNA is TGTGCCATCAGTGATCCCGGGGGGACATCCCCCTACGAGCAGTACTTC. This sequence joins TRBV10-3 and TRBJ2-7; D is possibly TRBD2 (7 bases). The CDR3 sequence is 16 residues long. V was clipped by 3 bases and J by 2 bases, with 17 bases between them. The germline V gene has CDR1 ENHRY and CDR2 SYGVKD.

The rearrangement joins TRBV20-1 to TRBJ2-2; D gene uncertain. V was pared by 3 bases and J by 3 bases, with 8 bases between. This CDR3 comprises 13 residues. Germline V gives CDR1 DFQATT, CDR2 SNEGSKA (reference sequence). DNA for the CDR3: TGCAGTGCTAGTTCCAGTTACACCGGGGAGCTGTTTTTT. Translating it yields CSASSSYTGELFF.

CDR3 amino acids: CASTPRDTLQPQHF. CDR3 nucleotides: TGTGCCAGCACGCCCCGGGACACTCTTCAGCCCCAGCATTTT. The V call is TRBV5-8, the J call TRBJ1-5, with D maybe TRBD1 (6 bases). The germline V gene encodes CDR1 SGHTS and CDR2 YDEGEE. This CDR3 has 14 amino acids. Trimming removed 6 bases at V and 6 bases at J, with 16 bases between.